The 27 T cell receptor beta chains given below trace back to one sample, sequenced in a study of T cell repertoires in cytomegalovirus infection. MiXCR, run by TCRdb on the reads, gives a single entry per CDR3 protein. The sample has fewer than 1,000,000 distinct CDR3 sequences, about a third seen once. No antigen has been identified for these receptors. Sequenced here: cultured CD8+ T cells from PBMCs, sampled from culture after CMV antigen stimulation. The receptors were sampled from a human donor in good health (CMV status not recorded). Some clones in this sample may be carry-over from other donors' samples.

The chain links TRBV6-5 to TRBJ2-2, with 7 bases lining up with TRBD1. The V and J ends lost 7 bases and 1 base, in that order; junction bases with no gene match: 12. The CDR3 sequence is 17 residues long. Germline V lookup: CDR1 MNHEY, CDR2 SVGAGI. In nucleotides, the CDR3 is TGTGCCAGCACCGGGCTGTATGGGACAGTGAACACCGGGGAGCTGTTTTTT. It codes for CASTGLYGTVNTGELFF.

This clonotype was detected only a few times. The rearrangement joins TRBV6-5 to TRBJ2-5; possibly TRBD2 for D (6 bases). In germline, CDR1 is MNHEY, CDR2 SVGAGI. V was pared by 6 bases and J by 10 bases, with 18 bases between. The CDR3 contains 13 residues. CDR3 sequence (DNA): TGTGCCAGCAGGAGGACGGCTCGGGGGAGCCAGTACTTC. It is translated as CASRRTARGSQYF.

This clonotype was observed a handful of times. The gene calls are TRBV15 and TRBJ2-5; a possible D gene is TRBD1 (5 bases). This CDR3 is 16 amino acids long. Germline V lookup: CDR1 LNHNV, CDR2 YYDKDF (reference sequence). V lost 0 bases and J lost 5, with 16 bases in between. CDR3 in DNA: TGTGCCACCAGCAGAGATGTCCTAGGGGCAGGGGAGACCCAGTACTTC. The encoded protein is CATSRDVLGAGETQYF.

The chain links TRBV5-4 to TRBJ2-1, with D unresolved. Trimming removed 4 bases at V and 10 bases at J, with 12 bases between. In germline, CDR1 is SGHNT, CDR2 YYREEE (reference sequence). This CDR3 has 12 residues. CDR3 nucleotides: TGTGCCAGCAGCCTCGAAATCAGCGAGCAGTTCTTC. Residues: CASSLEISEQFF.

CDR3 sequence reads: CASMDPGSGRAGELFF. The DNA of the CDR3 is TGTGCCAGTATGGATCCAGGGTCGGGCAGGGCCGGGGAGCTGTTTTTT. The V gene is TRBV19, the J gene TRBJ2-2; tentatively, D is TRBD1 (5 bases). The V end lost 7 bases, the J end lost 6 bases, and 21 bases lay between the germline ends. CDR1 is LNHDA and CDR2 is SQIVND in the germline V gene (reference sequence). The CDR3 totals 16 residues.

This clonotype was picked up one time. V is TRBV15 and J is TRBJ1-2; D possibly corresponds to TRBD1 (5 bases). Germline values: CDR1 LNHNV, CDR2 YYDKDF (reference sequence). The CDR3 totals 15 residues. Trimming pared 6 bases from V and 3 bases from J, leaving 17 bases between. This CDR3 is CATSSKFRADYGYTF. CDR3 coding DNA: TGTGCCACCAGTTCGAAATTCAGGGCAGACTATGGCTACACCTTC.

The chain joins TRBV6-2 or TRBV6-3 to TRBJ2-5, with D unresolved. Per germline, CDR1 MNHEY and CDR2 SVGEGT. This CDR3 has 14 amino acids. V lost 2 bases, J lost 0 bases, and 7 bases lay in between. The CDR3 loop reads CASSYPGHQETQYF. The CDR3 bases are TGTGCCAGCAGTTACCCTGGTCACCAAGAGACCCAGTACTTC.

This clonotype was seen only a few times. The chain recombines TRBV27 with TRBJ2-1; D is unresolved. V was pared by 0 bases and J by 8 bases, with 8 bases between. The CDR3 is made up of 13 amino acids. Looked up from germline, CDR1 is MNHEY and CDR2 is SMNVEV (reference sequence). CDR3 sequence reads: CASSLSVRYEQFF. CDR3 coding DNA: TGTGCCAGCAGTTTATCGGTCCGGTATGAGCAGTTCTTC.

This clonotype was counted ten times or more. V usage is TRBV27 and J usage is TRBJ2-7; D call uncertain. Trimming cost V 3 bases and J 2 bases, with 11 bases left between them. This CDR3 is built from 14 residues. Germline V gene lookup returns CDR1 MNHEY and CDR2 SMNVEV (reference sequence). The CDR3 DNA reads as TGTGCCAGCAGTTTCGGGCGGAATGCCTACGAGCAGTACTTC. This codes for CASSFGRNAYEQYF.

The J gene is TRBJ2-5, the V gene TRBV14; a possible D gene is TRBD1 (6 bases). V lost 0 bases and J lost 5, with 13 bases in between. Germline values: CDR1 SGHDN, CDR2 FVKESK. The CDR3 extends over 15 amino acids. The DNA for the CDR3 is TGTGCCAGCAGCCAAGATGAGGGGGACGGGGAGACCCAGTACTTC. Its translation is CASSQDEGDGETQYF. Filled out from reference TRBV14 and TRBJ2-5, the complete variable domain reads EAGVTQFPSHSVIEKGQTVTLRCDPISGHDNLYWYRRVMGKEIKFLLHFVKESKQDESGMPNNRFLAERTGGTYSTLKVQPAELEDSGVYFCASSQDEGDGETQYFGPGTRLLVL.

In its sample, this clonotype was seen a few times. The chain links TRBV27 to TRBJ2-7, with TRBD2 identical over 10 bases. CDR1 MNHEY and CDR2 SMNVEV come from the germline V gene (reference sequence). The V segment lost 7 bases and the J segment 6 bases; nucleotides outside the gene matches: 12. CDR3 size: 15 residues. CDR3 region: CASTASGGGRGEQYV. CDR3 DNA sequence: TGTGCCAGCACCGCTAGCGGGGGCGGGAGGGGCGAGCAGTACGTC.

This clonotype was picked up a small number of times. The V call is TRBV29-1, the J call TRBJ1-1, with TRBD1 as a possible D gene (5 bases). The V gene's germline CDR1 is SQVTM and CDR2 ANQGSEA. The CDR3 loop spans 12 amino acids. V was pared by 7 bases and J by 4 bases, with 13 bases between. This CDR3 is CSGTGPFTEAFF. CDR3 in DNA: TGCAGCGGCACAGGTCCCTTCACTGAAGCTTTCTTT.

This rearrangement joins TRBV7-3 to TRBJ2-1; the D is unclear. This CDR3 region has 16 residues. The germline V gene encodes CDR1 SGHTA and CDR2 FQGTGA. V lost 1 base and J 5 bases, leaving 15 bases between the germline ends. The CDR3 nucleotides read TGTGCCAGCAGCTTAATAAGTACAGCCGAGAACAATGAGCAGTTCTTC. Residues: CASSLISTAENNEQFF.

The V call is TRBV6-5, the J call TRBJ2-3; possibly TRBD1 or TRBD2 for D (5 bases each). Germline V gene lookup returns CDR1 MNHEY and CDR2 SVGAGI. V was pared by 5 bases and J by 5 bases, with 8 bases between. The CDR3 runs 12 residues. CDR3 in amino acids: CASSRGEDTQYF. In DNA form, the CDR3 reads TGTGCCAGCAGTCGAGGGGAAGATACGCAGTATTTT.

This clonotype was observed a handful of times. The V and J genes are TRBV6-1 and TRBJ2-7; 10 bases align to TRBD2. CDR3 length equals 13 residues. CDR1 MNHNS and CDR2 SASEGT come from the germline V gene. V trimming: 7 bases; J trimming: 4 bases; junction bases outside the gene matches: 4. For the CDR3, the DNA is TGTGCCAGCATCGGGACTAGCGCTTACGAGCAGTACTTC. Protein: CASIGTSAYEQYF.

The chain is built from TRBV4-1 and TRBJ2-1; possibly TRBD2 for D (6 bases). V was shortened by 1 base and J by 7 bases, with 11 bases between the two germline ends. Germline CDR1 reads MGHRA; CDR2 reads YSYEKL. This CDR3 region has 14 residues. Written as DNA, the CDR3 is TGCGCCAGCAGCCAAGTAGGAGGGTGGAATGAGCAGTTCTTC. This codes for CASSQVGGWNEQFF.

This clonotype has just a few counts. The chain carries TRBV19 and TRBJ1-5; the D gene is possibly TRBD1 (6 bases). V was trimmed by 2 bases and J by 11 bases, leaving 13 bases between them. The CDR3 sequence is 13 residues long. Per germline, CDR1 LNHDA and CDR2 SQIVND (reference sequence). The CDR3 region is CASSITGGRAQHF. The CDR3 region has the DNA TGTGCCAGTAGTATAACGGGGGGCCGGGCCCAGCATTTT.

This clonotype appeared many times. V usage is TRBV7-6 and J usage is TRBJ2-1; perhaps TRBD1 as D (6 bases). V shed 1 base and J shed 8 bases, with 12 bases lying between them. CDR3 size: 14 residues. The germline V gene encodes CDR1 SGHVS and CDR2 FNYEAQ. The CDR3 DNA follows: TGTGCCAGCAGCTTAGGAGGGGGATTCGATGAGCAGTTCTTC. Translating gives CASSLGGGFDEQFF.

The V gene is TRBV19, the J gene TRBJ1-1; D is perhaps TRBD1 (5 bases). Germline CDR1 is LNHDA and CDR2 is SQIVND (reference sequence). The CDR3 totals 15 residues. Trimming left V 7 bases short and J 1 base short, with 16 bases between. DNA for the CDR3: TGTGCCAGTAAGGGACCCCCGAGGGGGAACACTGAAGCTTTCTTT. Translating gives CASKGPPRGNTEAFF.

The chain recombines TRBV10-1 with TRBJ2-1, with 13 bases matching TRBD2. The CDR3 runs to 16 residues. Trimming at V came to 3 bases and at J to 7 bases, leaving 6 bases not matched to a gene. Germline CDR1 and CDR2: WNHNN and SYGVQD (reference sequence). The CDR3: CASSDPGLAGENEQFF. The CDR3 DNA follows: TGCGCCAGCAGTGATCCCGGACTAGCGGGGGAAAATGAGCAGTTCTTC.

The chain carries TRBV5-6 and TRBJ2-7; D is possibly TRBD1 (6 bases). Germline CDR1 is SGHDT and CDR2 is YYEEEE. Trimming removed 4 bases at V and 2 bases at J, with 16 bases between. The CDR3 is 15 residues long. CDR3 protein: CASSGWTERPYEQYF. Written as DNA, the CDR3 is TGTGCCAGCAGCGGATGGACAGAACGTCCCTACGAGCAGTACTTC. The whole variable domain, filled in from reference TRBV5-6 and TRBJ2-7, reads DAGVTQSPTHLIKTRGQQVTLRCSPKSGHDTVSWYQQALGQGPQFIFQYYEEEERQRGNFPDRFSGHQFPNYSSELNVNALLLGDSALYLCASSGWTERPYEQYFGPGTRLTVT.

This clonotype was detected a few times. The chain employs TRBV24-1 and TRBJ2-3, with D hard to call. CDR1 KGHDR and CDR2 SFDVKD come from the germline V gene. The length of the CDR3 is 15 residues. The ends were cut back, 9 bases at V and 4 bases at J, with 19 bases in the middle. This CDR3 is CATGLAVLRSDTQYF. The DNA for the CDR3 is TGTGCCACCGGGTTGGCGGTATTGAGGTCAGATACGCAGTATTTT.

This clonotype has only a few counts. This sequence joins TRBV6-8 and TRBJ2-7; tentative D call: TRBD2 (7 bases). V lost 5 bases and J lost 0, with 20 bases in between. The CDR3 sequence is 17 residues long. CDR1 MNHGY and CDR2 SAAAGT come from the germline V gene. The CDR3: CASSGGAGYRSSYEQYV. The CDR3 nucleotides are TGTGCCAGCAGTGGGGGGGCAGGGTATAGATCCTCCTACGAGCAGTACGTC.

This clonotype was seen just once. The chain carries TRBV5-4 and TRBJ2-5; TRBD1 matches at 9 bases. Germline V lookup: CDR1 SGHNT, CDR2 YYREEE (reference sequence). Unmatched junction bases numbered 10, after V lost 4 bases and J lost 3 bases. This CDR3 is 16 amino acids long. The CDR3 protein is CASSDNRDRVKETQYF. CDR3 bases: TGTGCCAGCAGCGATAACCGGGACAGGGTTAAAGAGACCCAGTACTTC.

V and J are TRBV20-1 and TRBJ1-1; no clear D. Trimming pared 5 bases from V and 1 base from J, leaving 20 bases between. CDR1 and CDR2 (germline): DFQATT, SNEGSKA (reference sequence). This CDR3 spans 16 amino acids. The CDR3 DNA is TGCAGTGCTGCACAACAGTTTCTCTTGCCGAACACTGAAGCTTTCTTT. Residues: CSAAQQFLLPNTEAFF.

In its sample, this clonotype was seen many times. The J gene is TRBJ1-2, the V gene TRBV15; TRBD1 aligns across 10 bases. The CDR3 sequence is 14 residues long. J was trimmed by 7 bases and V by 4 bases; bases with no gene match: 6. Germline values: CDR1 LNHNV, CDR2 YYDKDF (reference sequence). CDR3 nucleotides: TGTGCCACCAGCATAGACAGGGGGCATGGTGGCTACACCTTC. It is translated as CATSIDRGHGGYTF. Together with reference TRBV15 and TRBJ1-2, the CDR3 gives the full variable domain: DAMVIQNPRYQVTQFGKPVTLSCSQTLNHNVMYWYQQKSSQAPKLLFHYYDKDFNNEADTPDNFQSRRPNTSFCFLDIRSPGLGDTAMYLCATSIDRGHGGYTFGSGTRLTVV.

Notes on this clonotype: One end of the junction varies from germline; a read error may be responsible. The chain carries TRBV6-1 and TRBJ1-5; 8 bases align to TRBD1. Germline lookup yields CDR1 MNHNS and CDR2 SASEGT. The CDR3 covers 19 residues. The DNA for the CDR3 is TGTGCCAGCAGTGAAAGCTTAGCCTGGACAGGGCTTAGCAATCAGCCCCAGCGTTTT. This encodes CASSESLAWTGLSNQPQRF.